The entry that follows covers one TCR beta chain sequence. Antigen: not known. It was CD45RO-negative cells, positively selected for CCR7, that made up naive CD8 cells, with terminally differentiated effector memory CD45RA+ cells excluded. The data originate from a study of shared clonotypes between healthy human individuals. Study-wide context: A donor's plate count was three for CD4 naive and three for CD4 memory; CD8 naive had two and CD8 memory one.

The study's findings and limits: Larger estimated richness was generally seen in naive subsets than in memory subsets.

Generated by immunoSEQ multiplex PCR, the TCRdb table keeps only in-frame clones and is missing some. The table has around 600,000 clones, approximately 95% seen once. Germline V lookup: CDR1 SGDLS, CDR2 YYNGEE. Trimming removed 2 bases at V and 3 bases at J, with 14 bases between. The CDR3 length is 15 residues. This TCR was sampled from a woman in her 30s in good health. The specimen was naive CD8+ T cells sorted from blood. The V call is TRBV9, the J call TRBJ1-1; the D is unclear. The CDR3 DNA reads TGTGCCAGCAGCGTTCTGGACGAGAGTGACACTGAAGCTTTCTTT. Protein sequence: CASSVLDESDTEAFF.